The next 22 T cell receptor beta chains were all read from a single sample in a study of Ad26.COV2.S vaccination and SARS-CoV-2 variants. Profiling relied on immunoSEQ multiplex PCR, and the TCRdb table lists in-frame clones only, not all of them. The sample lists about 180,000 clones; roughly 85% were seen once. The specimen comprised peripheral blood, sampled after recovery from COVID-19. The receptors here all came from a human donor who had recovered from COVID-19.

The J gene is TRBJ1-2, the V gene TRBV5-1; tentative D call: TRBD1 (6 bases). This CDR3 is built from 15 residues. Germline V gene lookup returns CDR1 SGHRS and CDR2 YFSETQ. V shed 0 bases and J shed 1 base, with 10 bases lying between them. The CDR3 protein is CASSLDRDFNYGYTF. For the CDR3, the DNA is TGCGCCAGCAGCTTGGACAGGGATTTTAACTATGGCTACACCTTC.

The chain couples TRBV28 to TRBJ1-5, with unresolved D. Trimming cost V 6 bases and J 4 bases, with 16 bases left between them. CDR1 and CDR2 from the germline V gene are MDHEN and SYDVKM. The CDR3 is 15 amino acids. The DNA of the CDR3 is TGTGCCAGCAGCAGCGGCCTGATCCCGAATCAGCCCCAGCATTTT. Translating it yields CASSSGLIPNQPQHF. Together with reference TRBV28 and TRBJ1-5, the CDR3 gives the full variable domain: DVKVTQSSRYLVKRTGEKVFLECVQDMDHENMFWYRQDPGLGLRLIYFSYDVKMKEKGDIPEGYSVSREKKERFSLILESASTNQTSMYLCASSSGLIPNQPQHFGDGTRLSIL.

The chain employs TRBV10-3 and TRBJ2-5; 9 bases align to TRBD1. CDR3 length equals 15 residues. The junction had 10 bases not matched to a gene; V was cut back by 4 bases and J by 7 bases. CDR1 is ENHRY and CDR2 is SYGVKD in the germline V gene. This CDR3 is CAISGRQGDMGTQYF. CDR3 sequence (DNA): TGTGCCATCAGTGGGCGACAGGGGGATATGGGGACCCAGTACTTC.

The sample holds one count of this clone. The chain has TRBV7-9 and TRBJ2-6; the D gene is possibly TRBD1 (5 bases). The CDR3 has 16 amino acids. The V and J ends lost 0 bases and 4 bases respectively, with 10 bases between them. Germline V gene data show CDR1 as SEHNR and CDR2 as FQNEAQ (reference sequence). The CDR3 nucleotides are TGTGCCAGCAGCTTAGCAATAGGGGCCGGGGCCAACGTCCTGACTTTC. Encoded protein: CASSLAIGAGANVLTF.

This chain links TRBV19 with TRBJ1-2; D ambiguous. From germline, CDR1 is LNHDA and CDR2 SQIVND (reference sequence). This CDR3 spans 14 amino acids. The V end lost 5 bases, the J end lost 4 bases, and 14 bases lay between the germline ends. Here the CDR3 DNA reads TGTGCCAGTAGTCCCCTCGGGGAGGTCTATGGCTACACCTTC. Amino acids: CASSPLGEVYGYTF.

CDR3: CASSTRWTRGNTIYF. As DNA, the CDR3 is TGTGCCAGCAGCACCCGATGGACACGTGGAAACACCATATATTTT. The rearrangement joins TRBV5-6 to TRBJ1-3; D may be TRBD1 (5 bases). The CDR3 runs to 15 residues. Looked up from germline, CDR1 is SGHDT and CDR2 is YYEEEE. V dropped 4 bases and J dropped 3 bases, with 14 bases sitting between them.

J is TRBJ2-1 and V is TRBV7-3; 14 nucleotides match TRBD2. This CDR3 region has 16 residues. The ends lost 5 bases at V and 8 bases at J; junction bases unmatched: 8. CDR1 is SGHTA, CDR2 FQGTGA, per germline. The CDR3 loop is CASSQGTSGSWDEQFF. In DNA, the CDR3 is TGTGCCAGCAGCCAGGGGACTAGCGGGAGTTGGGATGAGCAGTTCTTC. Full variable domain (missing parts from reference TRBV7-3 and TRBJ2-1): GAGVSQTPSNKVTEKGKYVELRCDPISGHTALYWYRQSLGQGPEFLIYFQGTGAADDSGLPNDRFFAVRPEGSVSTLKIQRTERGDSAVYLCASSQGTSGSWDEQFFGPGTRLTVL.

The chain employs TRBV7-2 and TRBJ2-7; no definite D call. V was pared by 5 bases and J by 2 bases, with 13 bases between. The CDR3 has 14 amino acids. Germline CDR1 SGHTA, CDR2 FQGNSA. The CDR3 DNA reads TGTGCCAGCAGCCCTCTCCCCGATGCCTACGAGCAGTACTTC. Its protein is CASSPLPDAYEQYF.

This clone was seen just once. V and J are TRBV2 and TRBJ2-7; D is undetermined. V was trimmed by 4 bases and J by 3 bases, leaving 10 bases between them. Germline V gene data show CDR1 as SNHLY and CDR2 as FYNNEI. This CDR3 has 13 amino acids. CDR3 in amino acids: CASSGPDGYEQYF. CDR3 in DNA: TGTGCCAGCAGTGGACCGGACGGCTACGAGCAGTACTTC.

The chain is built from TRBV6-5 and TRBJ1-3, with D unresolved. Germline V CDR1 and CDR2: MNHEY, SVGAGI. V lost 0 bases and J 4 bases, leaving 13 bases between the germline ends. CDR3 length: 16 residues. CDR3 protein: CASSYSPPGLGNTIYF. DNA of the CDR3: TGTGCCAGCAGTTACTCCCCTCCCGGACTGGGAAACACCATATATTTT.

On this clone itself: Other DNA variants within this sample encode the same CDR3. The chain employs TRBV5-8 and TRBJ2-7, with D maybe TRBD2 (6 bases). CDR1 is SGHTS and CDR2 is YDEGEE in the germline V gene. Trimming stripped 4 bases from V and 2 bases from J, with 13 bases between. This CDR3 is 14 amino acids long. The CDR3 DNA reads TGTGCCAGCAGCCCCGGCGGGGCAACCTACGAGCAGTACTTC. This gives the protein CASSPGGATYEQYF.

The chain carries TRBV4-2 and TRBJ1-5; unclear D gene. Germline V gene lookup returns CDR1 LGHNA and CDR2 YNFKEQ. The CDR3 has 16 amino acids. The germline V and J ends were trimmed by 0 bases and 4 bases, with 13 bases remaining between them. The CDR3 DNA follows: TGTGCCAGCAGCCAAGATCCAAAGCGGTGGAATCAGCCCCAGCATTTT. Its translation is CASSQDPKRWNQPQHF.

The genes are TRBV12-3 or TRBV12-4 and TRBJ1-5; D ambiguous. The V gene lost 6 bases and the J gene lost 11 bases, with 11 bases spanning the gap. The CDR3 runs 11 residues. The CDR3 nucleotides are TGTGCCAGCAGCGACCTGGGGACCCAGCATTTT. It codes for CASSDLGTQHF.

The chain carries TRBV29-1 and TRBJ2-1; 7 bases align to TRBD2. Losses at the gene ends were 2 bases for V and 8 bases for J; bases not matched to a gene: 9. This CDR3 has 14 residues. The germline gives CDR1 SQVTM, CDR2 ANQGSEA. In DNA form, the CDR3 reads TGCAGCGTTGAACTGGCGGGAGTTGGCGATGAGCAGTTCTTC. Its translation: CSVELAGVGDEQFF.

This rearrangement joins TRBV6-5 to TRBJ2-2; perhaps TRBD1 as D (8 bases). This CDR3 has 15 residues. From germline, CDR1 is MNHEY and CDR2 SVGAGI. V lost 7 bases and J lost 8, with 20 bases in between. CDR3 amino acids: CASTQGGQGAGELFF. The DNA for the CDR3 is TGTGCCAGCACCCAGGGAGGGCAGGGGGCTGGGGAGCTGTTTTTT.

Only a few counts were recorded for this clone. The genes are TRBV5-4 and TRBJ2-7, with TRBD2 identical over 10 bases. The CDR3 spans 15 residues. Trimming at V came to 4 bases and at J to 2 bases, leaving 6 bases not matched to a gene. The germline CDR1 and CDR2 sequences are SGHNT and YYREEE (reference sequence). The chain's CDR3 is CASSALAGGAYEQYF. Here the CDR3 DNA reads TGTGCCAGCAGCGCCTTAGCGGGAGGAGCCTACGAGCAGTACTTC.

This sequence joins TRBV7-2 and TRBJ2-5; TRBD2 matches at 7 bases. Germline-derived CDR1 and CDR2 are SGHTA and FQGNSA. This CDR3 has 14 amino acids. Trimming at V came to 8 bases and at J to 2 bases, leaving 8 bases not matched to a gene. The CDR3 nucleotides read TGTGCCAGCCGAGAGGGGAGGGGACAAGAGACCCAGTACTTC. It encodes CASREGRGQETQYF.

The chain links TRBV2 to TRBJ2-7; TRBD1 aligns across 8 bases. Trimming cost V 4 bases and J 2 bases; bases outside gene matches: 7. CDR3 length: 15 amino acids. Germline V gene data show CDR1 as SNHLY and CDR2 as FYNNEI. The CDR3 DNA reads TGTGCCAGCAGTGGACGGACAGGGAAACCCTACGAGCAGTACTTC. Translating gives CASSGRTGKPYEQYF.

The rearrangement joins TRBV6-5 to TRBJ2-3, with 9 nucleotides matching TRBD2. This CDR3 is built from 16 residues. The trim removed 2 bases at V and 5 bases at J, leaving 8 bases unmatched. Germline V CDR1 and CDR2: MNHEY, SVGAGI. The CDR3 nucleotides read TGTGCCAGCAGTTACGTTGGCGGGGGGGCAGGAGATACGCAGTATTTT. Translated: CASSYVGGGAGDTQYF.

Here the CDR3 DNA reads TGCGCCAGCAGCCAAGTGCAGGGGGCTAACACTGAAGCTTTCTTT. This encodes CASSQVQGANTEAFF. The chain employs TRBV4-1 and TRBJ1-1, with 8 bases that match TRBD1. Germline values: CDR1 MGHRA, CDR2 YSYEKL. J was trimmed by 2 bases and V by 1 base; bases with no gene match: 3. The CDR3 runs 15 residues.

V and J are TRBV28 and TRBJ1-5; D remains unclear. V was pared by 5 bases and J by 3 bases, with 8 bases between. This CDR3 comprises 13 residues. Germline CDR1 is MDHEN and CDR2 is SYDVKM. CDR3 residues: CASSREVNQPQHF. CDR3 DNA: TGTGCCAGCAGTCGCGAGGTCAATCAGCCCCAGCATTTT. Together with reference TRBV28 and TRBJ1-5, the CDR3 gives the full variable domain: DVKVTQSSRYLVKRTGEKVFLECVQDMDHENMFWYRQDPGLGLRLIYFSYDVKMKEKGDIPEGYSVSREKKERFSLILESASTNQTSMYLCASSREVNQPQHFGDGTRLSIL.

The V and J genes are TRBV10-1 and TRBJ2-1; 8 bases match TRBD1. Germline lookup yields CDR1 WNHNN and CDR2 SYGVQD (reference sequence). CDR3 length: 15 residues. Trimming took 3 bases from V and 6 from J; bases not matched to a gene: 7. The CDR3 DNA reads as TGCGCCAGCAGTGAATTGTGGACAGGGATCAATGAGCAGTTCTTC. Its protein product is CASSELWTGINEQFF.